Following are 8 T cell receptor beta chains from one sample sequenced in a study of shared clonotypes between healthy human individuals. The assay was immunoSEQ multiplex PCR, and TCRdb's table has in-frame clones only and misses some. The repertoire holds millions of clones, approximately 93% seen once, with under 0.45% in the top ten. The sequencing sample was made of naive CD4+ T cells from PBMCs. Subset indicated: CD45RA+ positively selected. Receptor source: a man in his late teens or twenties in good health. Some clones in this sample may be carry-over from other donors' samples.

The chain has TRBV7-9 and TRBJ1-3; possible D gene TRBD1, 5 bases. The germline gives CDR1 SEHNR, CDR2 FQNEAQ (reference sequence). The CDR3 consists of 13 residues. V gave up 4 bases and J gave up 7 bases, with 11 bases separating them. CDR3 DNA: TGTGCCAGCAGCTCGGGACGGGGCAACACCATATATTTT. Translation gives CASSSGRGNTIYF.

The chain has TRBV7-8 and TRBJ2-5; 10 bases align to TRBD2. Germline V CDR1 and CDR2: SGHVS, FQNEAQ. The length of the CDR3 is 16 residues. V dropped 2 bases and J dropped 2; count of bases not matched to a gene: 5. The CDR3 spells CASSLSSGRNQETQYF. As DNA, the CDR3 is TGTGCCAGCAGCTTAAGTAGCGGGAGGAATCAAGAGACCCAGTACTTC.

The CDR3 DNA reads TGTGCCAGTAGTACCCCCGGGACAGGGTCCTACGAGCAGTACTTC. It translates to CASSTPGTGSYEQYF. J is TRBJ2-7 and V is TRBV19; 9 nucleotides align to TRBD1. The CDR3 spans 15 residues. The germline V gene has CDR1 LNHDA and CDR2 SQIVND (reference sequence). V lost 4 bases, J lost 1 base, and 5 bases stayed unmatched.

V and J are TRBV20-1 and TRBJ1-4; D perhaps matches TRBD1 (5 bases). This CDR3 has 11 amino acids. The germline V gene encodes CDR1 DFQATT and CDR2 SNEGSKA (reference sequence). V gave up 5 bases and J gave up 11 bases, with 12 bases separating them. The CDR3 region is CSAGTRGKLFF. For the CDR3, the DNA is TGCAGTGCTGGGACGAGGGGTAAACTGTTTTTT.

The chain joins TRBV4-3 to TRBJ2-3, with 11 bases that match TRBD2. The CDR3 length is 16 residues. The J segment lost 3 bases and the V segment lost 3 bases, leaving 5 bases of the junction unmatched. Per the germline V gene, CDR1 is LGHNA and CDR2 is YSLEER. This chain's CDR3 is CASSHVAGGPTDTQYF. CDR3 nucleotide sequence: TGCGCCAGCAGCCACGTAGCGGGAGGGCCGACAGATACGCAGTATTTT.

The chain links TRBV10-3 to TRBJ2-2, with D maybe TRBD2 (6 bases). V dropped 10 bases and J dropped 6 bases, with 15 bases sitting between them. There are 13 residues in the CDR3. Per germline, CDR1 ENHRY and CDR2 SYGVKD. The CDR3 spells CATLDWGAGELFF. The CDR3 region has the DNA TGTGCCACACTCGATTGGGGGGCCGGGGAGCTGTTTTTT.

V usage is TRBV5-1 and J usage is TRBJ2-7, with 11 bases lining up with TRBD2. Trimming cost V 2 bases and J 5 bases; bases outside gene matches: 6. Germline lookup yields CDR1 SGHRS and CDR2 YFSETQ. CDR3 length: 15 residues. The CDR3 sequence is CASSFTSGRGDEQYF. Here the CDR3 DNA reads TGCGCCAGCAGCTTCACTAGCGGGAGAGGGGACGAGCAGTACTTC.

The chain carries TRBV28 and TRBJ2-4; 7 bases are a match to TRBD1. The J segment lost 4 bases and the V segment lost 6 bases, leaving 9 bases of the junction unmatched. Germline V gene sequence: CDR1 MDHEN, CDR2 SYDVKM. This CDR3 is 15 amino acids long. CDR3 region: CASRPRDRLKNIQYF. CDR3 coding DNA: TGTGCCAGCAGACCCCGGGACAGACTAAAAAACATTCAGTACTTC.